A selection of T cell receptor beta chains follows, all from one sample in a study of human T cells and chemical hapten exposure. TCRdb re-derived calls from the RACE reads in MiXCR, one entry per CDR3 protein. The data contain about 110,000 distinct CDR3 sequences, about a tenth of them singletons. The input for sequencing was whole blood, taken in connection with sensitization to the hapten diphenylcyclopropenone (DPC). These receptors were taken from a woman aged 40 to 49 with alopecia areata. Some clones in this sample may be carry-over from other donors' samples. CDR3s include the opening cysteine and the closing phenylalanine or tryptophan. The D gene is left open where the match is weak. The size entry is marked missing in some rows and otherwise reads once, few, many or a size class.

>TRBV29-1|17|TRBJ2-2|.|.
TGCAGCGTTGAAGTGGCAGGGAGGGGGAGCTCCACCGGGGAGCTGTTTTTT
CSVEVAGRGSSTGELFF
>TRBV7-9|20|TRBJ2-7|.|.
TGTGCCAGCAGCTTAGTAGAGAAAAGGACCCGGGGACGGGATCCCTACGAGCAGTACTTC
CASSLVEKRTRGRDPYEQYF
>TRBV12-3/TRBV12-4|15|TRBJ2-5|few|TRBD1
TGTGCCAGCAGTACGACAGGGTTTCACCAAGAGACCCAGTACTTC
CASSTTGFHQETQYF
>TRBV7-2|13|TRBJ2-6|.|TRBD1
TGTGCCAGCGTGGCAGGGGGCGCAAACGTCCTGACTTTC
CASVAGGANVLTF
>TRBV21-1|15|TRBJ1-1|many|.
TGTGCCAGCAGCAAATTCTGTCCTATGAACACTGAAGCCTTCTTT
CASSKFCPMNTEAFF
>TRBV15|18|TRBJ2-7|few|TRBD1
TGTGCCACCAGCACCCGGGACAGGGGTCTATCGATAGGGCACGAGCAGTACTTC
CATSTRDRGLSIGHEQYF
>TRBV12-3/TRBV12-4|15|TRBJ2-7|.|.
TGTGCCAGCAGCCTCGTAAGGGGGGGACTGTACGAGCAGTACTTC
CASSLVRGGLYEQYF
>TRBV6-2/TRBV6-3|15|TRBJ2-5|many|TRBD2
TGTGCCAGCAGTTCTCTAGCGGTATACCAAGAGACCCAGTACTTC
CASSSLAVYQETQYF
>TRBV21-1|12|TRBJ1-1|.|.
TGTGCCAGCAGCATATCAGGGACTGAAGCTTTCTTT
CASSISGTEAFF
>TRBV7-8|12|TRBJ1-1|few|.
TGTGCCAGCACCTCAGTGAACACTGAAGCTTTCTTT
CASTSVNTEAFF
>TRBV5-5|14|TRBJ1-4|few|.
TGTGCCACCAGATCGGGGCCGGATCGTGAAAAACTGTTTTTT
CATRSGPDREKLFF
>TRBV12-3/TRBV12-4|16|TRBJ2-1|many|TRBD2
TGTGCCAGCTCGGGAGGGTCCCCCAGCTCCTACAATGAGCAGTTCTTC
CASSGGSPSSYNEQFF
>TRBV7-9|11|TRBJ1-1|many|.
TGTGCCAGCAGCTTAGATGGAGTAGCTTTCTTT
CASSLDGVAFF
>TRBV4-1|13|TRBJ2-3|few|.
TGCGCCAGCAGCCAAGGGTTCTCAGATACGCAGTATTTT
CASSQGFSDTQYF
>TRBV7-2|14|TRBJ1-2|many|.
TGTGCCAGCAGCCCGCCGCGGAGTCTAGGTGGCTACACCTTC
CASSPPRSLGGYTF
>TRBV4-1|14|TRBJ1-5|.|.
TGCGCCAGCAGCCAAGTAGCAGTTAATCAGCCCCAGCATTTT
CASSQVAVNQPQHF
>TRBV11-2|15|TRBJ1-3|many|.
TGTGCCAGCAGCTTAGGCGGCGGGAGCGGAAACACCATATATTTT
CASSLGGGSGNTIYF
>TRBV6-1|14|TRBJ2-7|many|TRBD1
TGTGCCAGCAGCCAGACAGGGTTCTCCTACGAGCAGTACTTC
CASSQTGFSYEQYF
>TRBV9|12|TRBJ2-3|.|.
TGTGCCAGCAGCCCACCATCGTATACGCAGTATTTT
CASSPPSYTQYF
>TRBV25-1|16|TRBJ2-3|many|TRBD2
TGTGCCAGCAGCCCATCGACTAGCTTATTCACAGATACGCAGTATTTT
CASSPSTSLFTDTQYF
>TRBV20-1|15|TRBJ2-2|.|TRBD2
TGCAGTGCTATTACACTAGCGGGTGAATCCGGGGAGCTGTTTTTT
CSAITLAGESGELFF
>TRBV28|15|TRBJ1-5|many|TRBD1
TGTGCCAGCAGTTCCAATGGACAGGGTGGCCAGCCCCAGCATTTT
CASSSNGQGGQPQHF
>TRBV4-3|15|TRBJ2-1|many|.
TGCGCCAGCAGCCAGGATTCGGACGGGGACAATGAGCAGTTCTTC
CASSQDSDGDNEQFF
>TRBV5-1|15|TRBJ1-3|few|TRBD1
TGCGCCAGCAGCTTTCGGACAGGGCCAGGAAACACCATATATTTT
CASSFRTGPGNTIYF
>TRBV20-1|12|TRBJ2-1|many|.
TGCAGTGCTAAAAAGCCGTACAATGAGCAGTTCTTC
CSAKKPYNEQFF
>TRBV11-2|13|TRBJ1-5|many|.
TGTGCCAGCAGCTTAGTAACGGGTCAGCCCCAGCATTTT
CASSLVTGQPQHF
>TRBV20-1|16|TRBJ2-7|many|.
TGCAGTGCTAGAGAAAGTGTAAGCGGGCGCTCCTACGAGCAGTACTTC
CSARESVSGRSYEQYF
>TRBV29-1|15|TRBJ2-3|many|TRBD2
TGCAGCGTTGGGACTAGCGGGGGGCTGGCAGATACGCAGTATTTT
CSVGTSGGLADTQYF
>TRBV4-1|15|TRBJ1-5|few|.
TGCGCCAGCAGCCAAGCCCCCACTTACTATCAGCCCCAGCATTTT
CASSQAPTYYQPQHF